This T cell receptor beta chain appears in the sequencing data of a study of cytomegalovirus exposure and HLA in healthy donors. Notes on the study in general: TCR beta chains numbering some 160 were designated cytomegalovirus-associated. Researchers reported that a few CMV-associated chains were confirmed in vitro as CMV antigen-specific. Later analysis suggested most CMV-associated TCR beta chains were HLA-restricted.

Both 60 Vbeta primers and 13 Jbeta primers went into the PCR. Using immunoSEQ multiplex PCR, the repertoire was profiled, and TCRdb retains in-frame clones only, with some absent. The data contain tens of thousands of clones, approximately 84% of them singletons. Note on this clone: Its antigen is unknown.

The germline V gene encodes CDR1 SGHNT and CDR2 YYREEE (reference sequence). V shed 0 bases and J 4 bases; nucleotides not matched to a gene: 6. The CDR3 extends over 15 amino acids. The chain links TRBV5-4 to TRBJ1-2, with 7 positions matching TRBD1. The source material was PBMCs. This clonotype originated in a woman aged 45-65 years in good health and CMV-seronegative. CDR3 sequence (DNA): TGTGCCAGCAGCTTGGGAGAACAGGGGACCTATGGCTACACCTTC. This codes for CASSLGEQGTYGYTF.